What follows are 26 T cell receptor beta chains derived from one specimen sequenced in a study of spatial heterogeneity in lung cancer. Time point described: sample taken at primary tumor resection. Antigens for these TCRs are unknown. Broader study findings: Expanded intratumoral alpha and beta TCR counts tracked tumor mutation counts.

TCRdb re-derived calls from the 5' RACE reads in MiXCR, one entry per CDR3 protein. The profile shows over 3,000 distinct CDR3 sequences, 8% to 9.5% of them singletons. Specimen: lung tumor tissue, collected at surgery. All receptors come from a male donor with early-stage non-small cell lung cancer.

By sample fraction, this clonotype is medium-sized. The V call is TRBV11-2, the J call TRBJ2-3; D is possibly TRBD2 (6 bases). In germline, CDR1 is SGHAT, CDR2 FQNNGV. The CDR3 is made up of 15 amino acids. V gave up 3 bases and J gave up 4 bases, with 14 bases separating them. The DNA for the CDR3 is TGTGCCAGCAGCTTCGCGGGATCTCGGGCAGATACGCAGTATTTT. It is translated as CASSFAGSRADTQYF.

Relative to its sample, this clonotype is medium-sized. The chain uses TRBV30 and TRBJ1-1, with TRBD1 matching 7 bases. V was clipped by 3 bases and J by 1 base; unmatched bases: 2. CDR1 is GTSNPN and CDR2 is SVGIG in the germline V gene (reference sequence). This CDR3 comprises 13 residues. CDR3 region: CAWRQGWNTEAFF. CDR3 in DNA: TGTGCCTGGAGACAGGGGTGGAACACTGAAGCTTTCTTT. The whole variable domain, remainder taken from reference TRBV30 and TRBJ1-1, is SQTIHQWPATLVQPVGSPLSLECTVEGTSNPNLYWYRQAAGRGLQLLFYSVGIGQISSEVPQNLSASRPQDRQFILSSKKLLLSDSGFYLCAWRQGWNTEAFFGQGTRLTVV.

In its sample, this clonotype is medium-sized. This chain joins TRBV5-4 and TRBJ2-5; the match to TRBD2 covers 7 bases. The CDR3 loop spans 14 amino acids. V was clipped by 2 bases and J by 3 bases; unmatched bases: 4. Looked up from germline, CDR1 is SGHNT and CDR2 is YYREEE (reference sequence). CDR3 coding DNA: TGTGCCAGCAGCTTCGGGCTAGCGGAAGAGACCCAGTACTTC. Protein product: CASSFGLAEETQYF.

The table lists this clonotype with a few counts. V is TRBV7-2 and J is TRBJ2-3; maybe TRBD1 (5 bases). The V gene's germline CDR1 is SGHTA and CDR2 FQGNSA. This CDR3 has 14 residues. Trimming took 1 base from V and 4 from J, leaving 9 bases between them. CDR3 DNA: TGTGCCAGCAGCTTAGAGGGGCAGTCAGATACGCAGTATTTT. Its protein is CASSLEGQSDTQYF.

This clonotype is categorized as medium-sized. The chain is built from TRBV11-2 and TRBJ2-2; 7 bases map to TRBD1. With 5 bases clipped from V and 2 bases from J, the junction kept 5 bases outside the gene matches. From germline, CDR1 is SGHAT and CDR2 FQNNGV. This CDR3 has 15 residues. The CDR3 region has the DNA TGTGCCAGCAGCCAATACAGGGGTAACACCGGGGAGCTGTTTTTT. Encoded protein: CASSQYRGNTGELFF.

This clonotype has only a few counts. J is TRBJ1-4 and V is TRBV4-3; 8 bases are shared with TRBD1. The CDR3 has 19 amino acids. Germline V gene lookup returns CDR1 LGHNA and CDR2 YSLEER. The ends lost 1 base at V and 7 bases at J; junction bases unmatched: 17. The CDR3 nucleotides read TGCGCCAGCAGCCAAGCGGCTAGGCAGGGGGCCGGGATAGGTGAAAAACTGTTTTTT. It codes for CASSQAARQGAGIGEKLFF.

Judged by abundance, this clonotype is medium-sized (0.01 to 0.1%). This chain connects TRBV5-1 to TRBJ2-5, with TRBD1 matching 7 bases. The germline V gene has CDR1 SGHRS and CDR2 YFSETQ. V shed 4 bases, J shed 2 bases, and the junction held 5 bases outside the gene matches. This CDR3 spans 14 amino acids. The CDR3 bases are TGCGCCAGCAGCCCGGGACAGTTACAAGAGACCCAGTACTTC. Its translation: CASSPGQLQETQYF.

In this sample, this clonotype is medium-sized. CDR3 loop: CASSFQGEGQTNEKLFF. As DNA, the CDR3 is TGTGCCAGCAGCTTCCAAGGGGAGGGACAGACTAATGAAAAACTGTTTTTT. This rearrangement joins TRBV5-4 to TRBJ1-4; 7 nucleotides line up with TRBD1. The germline CDR1 and CDR2 sequences are SGHNT and YYREEE (reference sequence). The V segment lost 2 bases and the J segment 2 bases; nucleotides outside the gene matches: 9. This CDR3 comprises 17 residues.

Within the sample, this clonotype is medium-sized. CDR3 DNA: TGCGCCAGCAGCATGTCCGGCCAGGCCGCTGCAGGGTGGGAGTACTTC. Amino acid sequence: CASSMSGQAAAGWEYF. J is TRBJ2-7 and V is TRBV5-1; a weak D match, TRBD1 (5 bases). The ends were cut back, 4 bases at V and 11 bases at J, with 28 bases in the middle. The CDR3 covers 16 residues. Germline loops: CDR1 SGHRS, CDR2 YFSETQ.

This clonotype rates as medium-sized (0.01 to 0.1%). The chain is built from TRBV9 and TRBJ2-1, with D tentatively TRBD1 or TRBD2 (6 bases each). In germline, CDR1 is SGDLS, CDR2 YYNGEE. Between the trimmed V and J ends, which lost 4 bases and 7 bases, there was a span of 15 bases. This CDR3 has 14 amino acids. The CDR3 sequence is CASSPRGQFNEQFF. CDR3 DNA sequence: TGTGCCAGCAGCCCTCGGGGGCAGTTTAATGAGCAGTTCTTC.

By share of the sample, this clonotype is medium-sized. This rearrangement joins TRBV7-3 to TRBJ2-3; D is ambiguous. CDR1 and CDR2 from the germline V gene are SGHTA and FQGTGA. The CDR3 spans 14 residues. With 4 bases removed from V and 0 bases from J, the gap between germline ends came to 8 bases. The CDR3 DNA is TGTGCCAGCAGCTCAGGATCCAGCACAGATACGCAGTATTTT. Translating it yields CASSSGSSTDTQYF.

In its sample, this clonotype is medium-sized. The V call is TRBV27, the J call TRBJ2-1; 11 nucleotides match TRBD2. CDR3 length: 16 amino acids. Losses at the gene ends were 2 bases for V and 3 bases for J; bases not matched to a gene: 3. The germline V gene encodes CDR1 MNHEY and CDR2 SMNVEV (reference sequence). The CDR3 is CASSLLSGRVYNEQFF. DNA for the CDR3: TGTGCCAGCAGTTTACTTAGCGGGAGGGTCTACAATGAGCAGTTCTTC.

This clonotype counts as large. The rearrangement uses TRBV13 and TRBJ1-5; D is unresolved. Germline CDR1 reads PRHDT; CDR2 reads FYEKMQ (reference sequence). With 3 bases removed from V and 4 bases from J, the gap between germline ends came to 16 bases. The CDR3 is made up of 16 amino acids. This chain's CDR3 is CASSLGRAQWNQPQHF. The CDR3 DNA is TGTGCCAGCAGCTTGGGGAGGGCCCAATGGAATCAGCCCCAGCATTTT.

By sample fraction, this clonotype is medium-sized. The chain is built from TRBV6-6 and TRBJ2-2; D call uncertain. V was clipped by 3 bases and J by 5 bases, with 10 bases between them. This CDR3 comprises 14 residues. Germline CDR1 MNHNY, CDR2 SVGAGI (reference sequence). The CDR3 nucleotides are TGTGCCAGCAGTTATACAGAAATAACCGGGGAGCTGTTTTTT. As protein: CASSYTEITGELFF.

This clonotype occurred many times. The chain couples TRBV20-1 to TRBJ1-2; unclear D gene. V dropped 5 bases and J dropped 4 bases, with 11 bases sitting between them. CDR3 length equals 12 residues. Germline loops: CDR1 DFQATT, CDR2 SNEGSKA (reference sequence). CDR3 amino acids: CSAPPQSYGYTF. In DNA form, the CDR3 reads TGCAGTGCTCCCCCTCAGTCCTATGGCTACACCTTC.

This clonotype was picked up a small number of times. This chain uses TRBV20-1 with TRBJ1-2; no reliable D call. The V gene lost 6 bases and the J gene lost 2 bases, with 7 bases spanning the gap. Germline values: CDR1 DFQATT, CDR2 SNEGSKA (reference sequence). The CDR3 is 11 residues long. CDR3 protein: CSAQDNYGYTF. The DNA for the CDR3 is TGCAGTGCCCAAGACAACTATGGCTACACCTTC.

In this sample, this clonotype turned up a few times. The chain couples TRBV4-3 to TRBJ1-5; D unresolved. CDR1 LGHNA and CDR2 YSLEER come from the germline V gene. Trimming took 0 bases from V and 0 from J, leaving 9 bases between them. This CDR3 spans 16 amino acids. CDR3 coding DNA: TGCGCCAGCAGCCAAGAAGGGCACGGTAGCAATCAGCCCCAGCATTTT. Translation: CASSQEGHGSNQPQHF.

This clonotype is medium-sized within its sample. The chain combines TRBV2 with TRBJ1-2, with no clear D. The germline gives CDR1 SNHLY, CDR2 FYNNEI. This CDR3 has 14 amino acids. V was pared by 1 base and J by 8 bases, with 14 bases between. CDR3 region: CASSEGGSLGGYTF. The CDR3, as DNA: TGTGCCAGCAGTGAAGGAGGCAGTCTGGGGGGCTACACCTTC.

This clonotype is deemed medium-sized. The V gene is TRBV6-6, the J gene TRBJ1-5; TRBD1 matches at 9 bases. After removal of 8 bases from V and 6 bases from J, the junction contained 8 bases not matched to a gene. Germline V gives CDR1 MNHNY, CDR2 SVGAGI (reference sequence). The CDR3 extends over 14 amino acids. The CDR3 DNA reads TGTGCCAGCGGTAGGGACAGGGAAGTTCAGCCCCAGCATTTT. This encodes CASGRDREVQPQHF.

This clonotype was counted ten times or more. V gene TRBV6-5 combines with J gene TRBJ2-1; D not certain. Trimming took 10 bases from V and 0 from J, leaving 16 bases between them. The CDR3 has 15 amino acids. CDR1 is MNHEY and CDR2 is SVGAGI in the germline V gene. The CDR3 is CATSRGFPSYNEQFF. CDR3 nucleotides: TGTGCCACAAGTAGAGGATTCCCCTCCTACAATGAGCAGTTCTTC.

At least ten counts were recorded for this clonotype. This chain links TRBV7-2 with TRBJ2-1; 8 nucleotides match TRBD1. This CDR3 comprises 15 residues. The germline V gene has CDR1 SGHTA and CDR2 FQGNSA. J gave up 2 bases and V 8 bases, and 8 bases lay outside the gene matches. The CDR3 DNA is TGTGCCAGCCGACTCCAGGGGGCCCCCTACAATGAGCAGTTCTTC. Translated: CASRLQGAPYNEQFF.

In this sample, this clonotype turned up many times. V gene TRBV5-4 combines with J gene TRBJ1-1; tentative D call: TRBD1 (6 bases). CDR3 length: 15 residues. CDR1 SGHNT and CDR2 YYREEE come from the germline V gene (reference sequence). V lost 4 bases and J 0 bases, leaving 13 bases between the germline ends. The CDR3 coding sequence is TGTGCCAGCAGCGGTGGGACATCCATGAACACTGAAGCTTTCTTT. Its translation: CASSGGTSMNTEAFF.

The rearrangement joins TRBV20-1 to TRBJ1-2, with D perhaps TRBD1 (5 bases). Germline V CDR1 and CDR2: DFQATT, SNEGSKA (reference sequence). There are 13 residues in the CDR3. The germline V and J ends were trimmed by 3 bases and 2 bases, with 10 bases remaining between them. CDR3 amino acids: CSASSGDNYGYTF. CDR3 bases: TGCAGTGCTAGTTCCGGGGACAACTATGGCTACACCTTC.

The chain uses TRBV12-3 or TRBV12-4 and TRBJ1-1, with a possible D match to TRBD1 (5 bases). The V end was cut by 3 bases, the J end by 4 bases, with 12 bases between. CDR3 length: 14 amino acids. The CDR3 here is CASSFQGGSTEAFF. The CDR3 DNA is TGTGCCAGCAGTTTTCAGGGCGGGAGCACTGAAGCTTTCTTT.

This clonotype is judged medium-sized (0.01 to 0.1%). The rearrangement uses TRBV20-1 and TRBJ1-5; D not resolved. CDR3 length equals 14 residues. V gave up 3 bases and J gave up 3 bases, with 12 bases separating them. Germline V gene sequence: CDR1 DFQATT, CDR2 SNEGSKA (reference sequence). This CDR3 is CSARNINDNQPQHF. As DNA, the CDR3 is TGCAGTGCTAGGAATATTAACGACAATCAGCCCCAGCATTTT.

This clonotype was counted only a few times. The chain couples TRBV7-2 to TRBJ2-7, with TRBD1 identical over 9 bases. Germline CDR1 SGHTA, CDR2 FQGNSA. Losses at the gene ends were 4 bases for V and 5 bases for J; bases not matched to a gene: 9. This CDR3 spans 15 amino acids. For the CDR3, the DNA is TGTGCCAGCAGCTCGAGGGGGACAGGGCACCACGAGCAGTACTTC. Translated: CASSSRGTGHHEQYF. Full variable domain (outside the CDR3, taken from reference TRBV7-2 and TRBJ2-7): GAGVSQSPSNKVTEKGKDVELRCDPISGHTALYWYRQSLGQGLEFLIYFQGNSAPDKSGLPSDRFSAERTGGSVSTLTIQRTQQEDSAVYLCASSSRGTGHHEQYFGPGTRLTVT.